This TCR beta chain comes out of a study of blood T cells in healthy people across ages. There are 14 residues in the CDR3. Germline loops: CDR1 SGHDT, CDR2 YYEEEE. A second PCR of about 6 to 11 cycles used a sample-barcoded 5' primer and a J-beta primer mix. Via MiXCR, TCRdb re-called the 5' RACE reads, giving one row per CDR3 protein. The table shows hundreds of thousands of distinct CDR3 sequences, with 60% to 80% occurring only once. V usage is TRBV5-6 and J usage is TRBJ2-5; D possibly corresponds to TRBD1 (5 bases). Gene TRBJ2-7 matches the end of the DNA better, so the J call may be wrong. This receptor was obtained from a man younger than 40 in good health. The sequenced material came from blood. CDR3 sequence reads: CASSPDRSKVEQYF. Here the CDR3 DNA reads TGTGCCAGCAGCCCCGACAGATCTAAGGTCGAGCAGTACTTC.